The 27 T cell receptor beta chains listed next were all sequenced from one sample in a study of early T cells in non-severe SARS-CoV-2 infection. MiXCR was run by TCRdb on the 5' RACE reads, yielding one entry per CDR3 protein. Of 50,000 to 65,000 distinct CDR3 sequences listed, around 8% are singletons. Material: whole blood, obtained at baseline. The receptors stem from an adult who was a healthcare worker with PCR-confirmed SARS-CoV-2 infection or an uninfected control (not recorded which).

In this sample, this clonotype turned up many times. The genes are TRBV20-1 and TRBJ2-7; TRBD1 matches 7 bases. The trim removed 0 bases at V and 3 bases at J, leaving 5 bases unmatched. The CDR3 runs 14 residues. The germline V gene has CDR1 DFQATT and CDR2 SNEGSKA (reference sequence). The DNA for the CDR3 is TGCAGTGCTAGAGATAAAGACAGGGTCTACGAGCAGTACTTC. It yields the protein CSARDKDRVYEQYF.

This clonotype has at least ten counts. V gene TRBV24-1 combines with J gene TRBJ2-3; D gene uncertain. Trimming stripped 5 bases from V and 3 bases from J, with 5 bases between. The CDR3 runs 12 residues. Germline CDR1 KGHDR, CDR2 SFDVKD. The CDR3 is CATSVQTDTQYF. The DNA for the CDR3 is TGTGCCACCAGTGTACAGACAGATACGCAGTATTTT.

The chain is built from TRBV24-1 and TRBJ2-7; D gene unclear. Germline loops: CDR1 KGHDR, CDR2 SFDVKD. V shed 9 bases and J shed 3 bases, with 8 bases lying between them. The CDR3 spans 11 residues. The CDR3 DNA reads TGTGCCACCGGGTATAACTACGAGCAGTACTTC. It codes for CATGYNYEQYF.

This clonotype was observed many times. The genes are TRBV12-3 or TRBV12-4 and TRBJ2-1; 9 bases align to TRBD1. CDR3 length equals 16 residues. Unmatched junction bases numbered 11, after V lost 7 bases and J lost 4 bases. CDR3 region: CASNNPGQGGYNEQFF. The CDR3 region has the DNA TGTGCCAGCAACAACCCGGGACAGGGTGGGTACAATGAGCAGTTCTTC.

This clonotype was detected many times. CDR3 in amino acids: CASSPRTGWEEQYF. The CDR3 nucleotides are TGTGCCAGCAGCCCTAGGACTGGATGGGAAGAGCAGTACTTC. The chain uses TRBV28 and TRBJ2-7; tentative D call: TRBD2 (5 bases). Trimming pared 6 bases from V and 7 bases from J, leaving 19 bases between. CDR3 length equals 14 residues. Germline CDR1 is MDHEN and CDR2 is SYDVKM.

This clonotype was seen more than once but under ten times. The CDR3 sequence is CASSLNRGQSSYEQYF. In DNA, the CDR3 is TGTGCCAGCAGTCTAAACAGGGGGCAATCTAGCTACGAGCAGTACTTC. The chain recombines TRBV28 with TRBJ2-7, with 9 nucleotides matching TRBD1. In germline, CDR1 is MDHEN, CDR2 SYDVKM. The CDR3 is made up of 16 amino acids. The V gene end was trimmed by 5 bases and the J gene end by 3 bases; junction bases not matched to a gene: 11.

This clonotype was seen a handful of times. V is TRBV7-8 and J is TRBJ2-7; tentative D call: TRBD1 (6 bases). Germline V gene lookup returns CDR1 SGHVS and CDR2 FQNEAQ. The CDR3 runs 14 residues. V was trimmed by 6 bases and J by 5 bases, leaving 17 bases between them. The CDR3 loop reads CASSEGVRPHEQYF. The CDR3 bases are TGTGCCAGCAGTGAGGGGGTACGGCCACACGAGCAGTACTTC.

This clonotype showed up many times. The chain couples TRBV5-1 to TRBJ2-5, with 7 bases matching TRBD2. J lost 6 bases, V lost 0 bases, and 8 bases had no gene match. The CDR3 is 15 amino acids. Per the germline V gene, CDR1 is SGHRS and CDR2 is YFSETQ. The CDR3 region is CASSLEAGDGQTQYF. The DNA of the CDR3 is TGCGCCAGCAGCTTGGAGGCGGGGGACGGACAGACCCAGTACTTC.

This clonotype was observed many times. The V gene is TRBV29-1, the J gene TRBJ1-1, with D unclear. CDR3 length: 15 amino acids. V was shortened by 4 bases and J by 5 bases, with 20 bases between the two germline ends. Per the germline V gene, CDR1 is SQVTM and CDR2 is ANQGSEA. CDR3 in DNA: TGCAGCGTTGGCCACGGGATGGGTCGTGGGACTGAAGCTTTCTTT. Its translation: CSVGHGMGRGTEAFF.

This clonotype was detected only a few times. The chain uses TRBV20-1 and TRBJ2-4; 14 bases line up with TRBD2. Germline CDR1 and CDR2: DFQATT and SNEGSKA (reference sequence). This CDR3 has 17 amino acids. Trimming took 6 bases from V and 3 from J; bases not matched to a gene: 10. In DNA form, the CDR3 reads TGCAGTGCCCTGACTAGCGGGAGGGCCGGGGGCAAAAACATTCAGTACTTC. It yields the protein CSALTSGRAGGKNIQYF.

This clonotype was counted between two and nine times. The V gene is TRBV6-5, the J gene TRBJ2-7; possibly TRBD2 for D (6 bases). Germline V gene data show CDR1 as MNHEY and CDR2 as SVGAGI. Deletions cut 0 bases from V and 6 bases from J, with 15 bases between. The CDR3 spans 15 residues. The CDR3 sequence: CASSYSIWRAGEQYF. Here the CDR3 DNA reads TGTGCCAGCAGTTACTCGATATGGAGGGCTGGCGAGCAGTACTTC.

This clonotype was observed at least ten times. This rearrangement joins TRBV28 to TRBJ1-5; D possibly corresponds to TRBD1 (6 bases). The CDR3 runs 16 residues. Germline CDR1 and CDR2: MDHEN and SYDVKM. V was pared by 5 bases and J by 2 bases, with 16 bases between. CDR3 nucleotide sequence: TGTGCCAGCAGTCCGCCCTTGGCAGGGGGCAATCAGCCCCAGCATTTT. This translates into CASSPPLAGGNQPQHF.

This clonotype was observed a handful of times. The V gene is TRBV21-1, the J gene TRBJ2-1. TRBV21-1 is deemed a pseudogene. The CDR3 covers 14 residues. CDR3 nucleotide sequence: TGTGCCAGCAGCGGTCCGGCATCCTACAATGAGCAGTTCTTC. It encodes CASSGPASYNEQFF.

This clonotype was observed many times. The rearrangement links TRBV7-2 to TRBJ2-3; no clear D gene. The CDR3 contains 11 residues. Trimming removed 8 bases from V and 2 bases from J, with 5 bases in between. The germline gives CDR1 SGHTA, CDR2 FQGNSA. CDR3 sequence reads: CASGSTDTQYF. The CDR3 DNA reads TGTGCCAGCGGCTCCACAGATACGCAGTATTTT.

The CDR3 DNA follows: TGTGCCTGGACCGGGACTAGCTTATCTGCGAACACCGGGGAGCTGTTTTTT. Translating gives CAWTGTSLSANTGELFF. This chain links TRBV30 with TRBJ2-2; 9 positions match TRBD2. The CDR3 is 17 amino acids. V lost 4 bases, J lost 0 bases, and 9 bases stayed unmatched. Germline assignment: CDR1 GTSNPN and CDR2 SVGIG (reference sequence).

A few counts support this clonotype. Here the CDR3 reads CASSRGAQETQYF. CDR3 nucleotide sequence: TGTGCCAGCAGCCGCGGGGCCCAAGAGACCCAGTACTTC. This chain joins TRBV5-4 and TRBJ2-5; D may be TRBD2 (6 bases). V was shortened by 4 bases and J by 1 base, with 8 bases between the two germline ends. CDR1 and CDR2 (germline): SGHNT, YYREEE (reference sequence). The CDR3 contains 13 residues.

This clonotype occurred many times. The chain couples TRBV24-1 to TRBJ2-1, with 14 bases fitting TRBD2. CDR3 length: 17 residues. Germline loops: CDR1 KGHDR, CDR2 SFDVKD. The trim removed 2 bases at V and 7 bases at J, leaving 6 bases unmatched. The CDR3 region is CATSDSRLAGGLNEQFF. The DNA of the CDR3 is TGTGCCACCAGTGATTCCCGACTAGCGGGAGGGCTAAATGAGCAGTTCTTC.

This rearrangement joins TRBV5-5 to TRBJ1-5; TRBD1 agrees at 8 bases. The CDR3 covers 15 residues. The germline V gene encodes CDR1 SGHKS and CDR2 YYEKEE (reference sequence). The V gene end was trimmed by 5 bases and the J gene end by 4 bases; junction bases not matched to a gene: 8. The DNA for the CDR3 is TGTGCCAGCAGTCCGTGGCAGGGGGCGAATCAGCCCCAGCATTTT. It codes for CASSPWQGANQPQHF.

At least ten counts were recorded for this clonotype. The chain carries TRBV11-2 and TRBJ2-1; a weak D match, TRBD2 (6 bases). CDR1 is SGHAT and CDR2 is FQNNGV in the germline V gene. This CDR3 has 13 amino acids. The ends were cut back, 8 bases at V and 7 bases at J, with 15 bases in the middle. The CDR3 DNA reads as TGTGCCAGCGGACCGACCCGGGGGAATGAGCAGTTCTTC. It translates to CASGPTRGNEQFF.

In this sample, this clonotype turned up many times. V is TRBV2 and J is TRBJ2-7; no clear D gene. Trimming stripped 1 base from V and 6 bases from J, with 7 bases between. Germline V gene lookup returns CDR1 SNHLY and CDR2 FYNNEI. The CDR3 consists of 12 residues. The CDR3, as DNA: TGTGCCAGCAGTGAAGTCGCGCGCGAGCAGTACTTC. It is translated as CASSEVAREQYF.

The chain carries TRBV4-2 and TRBJ2-7, with 11 bases identical to TRBD1. The germline CDR1 and CDR2 sequences are LGHNA and YNFKEQ. The V and J ends lost 1 base and 1 base, in that order; junction bases with no gene match: 3. The CDR3 covers 16 residues. In DNA, the CDR3 is TGTGCCAGCAGCCAAGGGGGGACAGGGGGATCCTACGAGCAGTACTTC. Translated, it gives CASSQGGTGGSYEQYF.

This clonotype turned up a few times. The chain uses TRBV27 and TRBJ2-5, with 8 bases matching TRBD1. The CDR3 runs 16 residues. CDR1 and CDR2 (germline): MNHEY, SMNVEV (reference sequence). V shed 0 bases and J 1 base; nucleotides not matched to a gene: 4. CDR3: CASSLSGQALQETQYF. Here the CDR3 DNA reads TGTGCCAGCAGTTTATCGGGACAGGCACTCCAAGAGACCCAGTACTTC.

The sample holds many counts of this clonotype. The V gene is TRBV12-3 or TRBV12-4, the J gene TRBJ2-1, with 7 bases fitting TRBD2. With V trimmed by 4 bases and J by 0 bases, 3 bases remained unmatched. The CDR3 has 15 residues. The CDR3 loop is CASSWASGSYNEQFF. The CDR3 DNA sequence: TGTGCCAGCAGTTGGGCTAGCGGCTCCTACAATGAGCAGTTCTTC.

The chain links TRBV12-3 or TRBV12-4 to TRBJ2-3; 7 bases are shared with TRBD2. This CDR3 region has 14 residues. After removal of 8 bases from V and 4 bases from J, the junction contained 9 bases not matched to a gene. The CDR3 nucleotides are TGTGCCAGCCATACTAGGGAGGGTGCAGATACGCAGTATTTT. It specifies CASHTREGADTQYF.

This clonotype was seen many times. This rearrangement joins TRBV28 to TRBJ2-7; the D gene is possibly TRBD1 (5 bases). The CDR3 is 15 residues long. The V and J ends lost 4 bases and 0 bases respectively, with 13 bases between them. Germline CDR1 reads MDHEN; CDR2 reads SYDVKM. CDR3 loop: CASSWELGPSYEQYF. The CDR3 coding sequence is TGTGCCAGCAGTTGGGAACTGGGGCCCTCCTACGAGCAGTACTTC.

This clonotype was counted at least ten times. This chain uses TRBV12-3 or TRBV12-4 with TRBJ1-5, with 7 nucleotides matching TRBD1. CDR3 length equals 12 residues. The ends lost 5 bases at V and 9 bases at J; junction bases unmatched: 4. The DNA of the CDR3 is TGTGCCAGCAGTCCGGACAGGCCGCCCCAGCATTTT. This codes for CASSPDRPPQHF.

The chain couples TRBV2 to TRBJ1-2; 7 bases match TRBD1. This CDR3 region has 14 residues. V lost 3 bases, J lost 2 bases, and 3 bases stayed unmatched. The germline CDR1 and CDR2 sequences are SNHLY and FYNNEI. CDR3 in amino acids: CASSEGRGNYGYTF. The CDR3 DNA reads TGTGCCAGCAGTGAGGGCAGGGGGAACTATGGCTACACCTTC. The whole variable domain, remainder taken from reference TRBV2 and TRBJ1-2, is EPEVTQTPSHQVTQMGQEVILRCVPISNHLYFYWYRQILGQKVEFLVSFYNNEISEKSEIFDDQFSVERPDGSNFTLKIRSTKLEDSAMYFCASSEGRGNYGYTFGSGTRLTVV.